This T cell receptor (beta chain) was documented in a study of OX40 agonist ivuxolimab in advanced cancers. Profiling relied on immunoSEQ multiplex PCR, and the TCRdb table lists in-frame clones only, not all of them. The sample consists of around 93,000 clones, around nine tenths of them appearing once. The ends lost 5 bases at V and 2 bases at J; junction bases unmatched: 4. From germline, CDR1 is SGHNT and CDR2 YENEEA. This CDR3 has 14 amino acids. The starting material was CD4+ or CD8+ T cells sorted from blood, obtained in a trial of the OX40 agonist ivuxolimab. The source of this sequence is an adult with an advanced solid tumor such as melanoma, head and neck, liver or kidney cancer. V is TRBV11-3 and J is TRBJ2-3; TRBD2 aligns across 7 bases. The CDR3 protein is CASSPGTITDTQYF. In DNA, the CDR3 is TGTGCCAGCAGCCCCGGGACTATCACAGATACGCAGTATTTT.